A single sample is the source of the 28 T cell receptor beta chains below, sequenced in a study of regulatory T cells in long-lasting Graves disease. iRepertoire HTBI primers and Arm-PCR of CDR3 regions built TCR beta libraries. In TCRdb, the multiplex PCR reads were re-called with MiXCR into one record per CDR3 protein. The sample carries about 610,000 distinct CDR3 sequences, around 15% recorded once. Time point noted: newly diagnosed GD, antithyroid drugs for less than 3 months. Making the TCR library involved RNA that had been extracted from PBMCs. The same data also went into a second study, on T cells in Graves' hyperthyroidism and ophthalmopathy.

The material was peripheral blood mononuclear cells (PBMCs), obtained at new diagnosis, from a patient treated with antithyroid drugs. Receptors originate from a man aged 18-30 years with Graves disease.

There are many counts of this clonotype. The chain combines TRBV24-1 with TRBJ2-3, with 9 bases aligning to TRBD1. With V trimmed by 9 bases and J by 3 bases, 12 bases remained unmatched. This CDR3 has 16 amino acids. Germline values: CDR1 KGHDR, CDR2 SFDVKD. In DNA, the CDR3 is TGTGCCACCGGAGATACAGGGGGCAGAATGACAGATACGCAGTATTTT. Its translation is CATGDTGGRMTDTQYF.

The rearrangement joins TRBV2 to TRBJ1-5, with D possibly TRBD1 on 6 matching bases. The germline CDR1 and CDR2 sequences are SNHLY and FYNNEI. The CDR3 has 17 amino acids. Trimming removed 3 bases from V and 2 bases from J, with 17 bases in between. The CDR3 here is CASSENRAVFGNQPQHF. The CDR3 coding sequence is TGTGCCAGCAGTGAGAACAGGGCAGTTTTTGGCAATCAGCCCCAGCATTTT.

This clonotype was recorded many times. The CDR3 is CASRGTSYEQYF. CDR3 sequence (DNA): TGTGCCAGCAGAGGGACTTCCTACGAGCAGTACTTC. The V and J genes are TRBV12-3 or TRBV12-4 and TRBJ2-7; D possibly corresponds to TRBD2 (6 bases). This CDR3 spans 12 amino acids. V dropped 6 bases and J dropped 1 base, with 7 bases sitting between them.

This clonotype has a count of ten or more. This chain links TRBV28 with TRBJ1-1, with a possible D match to TRBD1 (6 bases). The CDR3 is 15 residues long. Germline V gene data show CDR1 as MDHEN and CDR2 as SYDVKM. Trimming cost V 6 bases and J 6 bases, with 20 bases left between them. The CDR3 DNA reads TGTGCCAGCAGGACCGCGGGACAAGACAGGCCTGAAGCTTTCTTT. Translation: CASRTAGQDRPEAFF.

The chain is built from TRBV6-1 and TRBJ2-7, with D maybe TRBD2 (5 bases). The CDR3 loop spans 14 amino acids. Germline V gene data show CDR1 as MNHNS and CDR2 as SASEGT. The V and J ends lost 2 bases and 2 bases respectively, with 10 bases between them. CDR3 residues: CASSEWRSAYEQYF. CDR3 DNA sequence: TGTGCCAGCAGTGAATGGAGGTCCGCCTACGAGCAGTACTTC.

This clonotype was detected ten times or more. The V and J genes are TRBV11-2 and TRBJ2-3; TRBD2 matches at 7 bases. With V trimmed by 8 bases and J by 5 bases, 13 bases remained unmatched. Germline CDR1 is SGHAT and CDR2 is FQNNGV. This CDR3 region has 15 residues. The chain's CDR3 is CASVGTTGAGDTQYF. CDR3 DNA sequence: TGTGCCAGCGTTGGGACTACAGGAGCCGGAGATACGCAGTATTTT.

The table lists this clonotype with many counts. The rearrangement joins TRBV11-2 to TRBJ2-3; D may be TRBD1 (5 bases). Germline CDR1 SGHAT, CDR2 FQNNGV. Trimming left V 4 bases short and J 9 bases short, with 14 bases between. This CDR3 has 13 residues. The CDR3 loop is CASSYVSQGTQYF. CDR3 in DNA: TGTGCCAGCAGCTACGTATCCCAGGGCACGCAGTATTTT.

This clonotype has only one observation. CDR3 protein: CASSFAQISNIQYF. For the CDR3, the DNA is TGTGCCAGCAGTTTCGCCCAGATATCAAACATTCAGTACTTC. The chain has TRBV12-3 or TRBV12-4 and TRBJ2-4; D gene unclear. The V end was cut by 3 bases, the J end by 6 bases, with 12 bases between. This CDR3 region has 14 residues.

This clonotype was observed many times. The rearrangement uses TRBV5-1 and TRBJ1-1; no reliable D call. Per germline, CDR1 SGHRS and CDR2 YFSETQ. This CDR3 is built from 15 residues. V lost 3 bases and J lost 1, with 13 bases in between. The CDR3 DNA follows: TGCGCCAGCAGCTACCGGACGGATTCGAACACTGAAGCTTTCTTT. Protein sequence: CASSYRTDSNTEAFF.

V and J are TRBV15 and TRBJ1-1, with unresolved D. This CDR3 has 14 residues. Germline CDR1 LNHNV, CDR2 YYDKDF (reference sequence). Deletions cut 3 bases from V and 6 bases from J, with 14 bases between. The CDR3 sequence is CATSSLDLRAEAFF. CDR3 sequence (DNA): TGTGCCACCAGCAGCCTGGACCTGAGGGCTGAAGCTTTCTTT.

This clonotype turned up a few times. The J gene is TRBJ2-6, the V gene TRBV30; no firm D call. The CDR3 is made up of 14 amino acids. V was pared by 7 bases and J by 0 bases, with 10 bases between. From germline, CDR1 is GTSNPN and CDR2 SVGIG (reference sequence). The CDR3 DNA is TGTGCCTTTAGAGTACTCTCTGGGGCCAACGTCCTGACTTTC. The encoded protein is CAFRVLSGANVLTF. Drawing the rest from reference TRBV30 and TRBJ2-6, the complete variable domain is SQTIHQWPATLVQPVGSPLSLECTVEGTSNPNLYWYRQAAGRGLQLLFYSVGIGQISSEVPQNLSASRPQDRQFILSSKKLLLSDSGFYLCAFRVLSGANVLTFGAGSRLTVL.

This clonotype was recorded at least ten times. The rearrangement joins TRBV24-1 to TRBJ2-3; weak D call: TRBD2 (7 bases). V shed 4 bases and J shed 4 bases, with 20 bases lying between them. Germline CDR1 and CDR2: KGHDR and SFDVKD. This CDR3 contains 17 residues. The CDR3 nucleotides are TGTGCCACCAGTGAAAACCGGGGGGCAGGGTCAGCAGATACGCAGTATTTT. Its translation: CATSENRGAGSADTQYF.

This chain links TRBV27 with TRBJ2-1; D remains ambiguous. This CDR3 region has 12 residues. V dropped 4 bases and J dropped 8 bases, with 9 bases sitting between them. CDR1 is MNHEY and CDR2 is SMNVEV in the germline V gene (reference sequence). The CDR3 sequence: CASSSKPHEQFF. The CDR3 DNA follows: TGTGCCAGCAGTTCCAAACCCCATGAGCAGTTCTTC.

This clonotype was seen repeatedly, ten times or more. The J gene is TRBJ2-1, the V gene TRBV7-8, with a possible D match to TRBD1 (5 bases). CDR1 and CDR2 (germline): SGHVS, FQNEAQ. The CDR3 contains 12 residues. With 7 bases removed from V and 15 bases from J, the gap between germline ends came to 19 bases. CDR3 sequence reads: CASTNPPQGWFF. The CDR3 DNA reads TGTGCCAGCACCAATCCCCCGCAGGGCTGGTTCTTC.

This clonotype was seen at least ten times. J is TRBJ2-1 and V is TRBV7-3, with a weak D call TRBD2 (5 bases). The V end lost 2 bases, the J end lost 4 bases, and 12 bases lay between the germline ends. The CDR3 covers 15 residues. Germline assignment: CDR1 SGHTA and CDR2 FQGTGA. For the CDR3, the DNA is TGTGCCAGCAGCTTACGTCTAGCTAATTACAATGAGCAGTTCTTC. Its translation is CASSLRLANYNEQFF.

This clonotype was recorded a few times. V usage is TRBV9 and J usage is TRBJ2-3; D is undetermined. From germline, CDR1 is SGDLS and CDR2 YYNGEE. Deletions cut 0 bases from V and 1 base from J, with 12 bases between. There are 16 residues in the CDR3. The DNA for the CDR3 is TGTGCCAGCAGCGTAGCCGACAATGCTGGCACAGATACGCAGTATTTT. It translates to CASSVADNAGTDTQYF. Together with reference TRBV9 and TRBJ2-3, the CDR3 gives the full variable domain: DSGVTQTPKHLITATGQRVTLRCSPRSGDLSVYWYQQSLDQGLQFLIQYYNGEERAKGNILERFSAQQFPDLHSELNLSSLELGDSALYFCASSVADNAGTDTQYFGPGTRLTVL.

The chain joins TRBV30 to TRBJ2-7; no reliable D call. CDR1 is GTSNPN and CDR2 is SVGIG in the germline V gene (reference sequence). V was trimmed by 2 bases and J by 6 bases, leaving 11 bases between them. The CDR3 is 12 residues long. The CDR3 reads CAWSFAAAEQYF. The DNA for the CDR3 is TGTGCCTGGAGTTTCGCGGCGGCCGAGCAGTACTTC. The full variable domain, in which reference TRBV30 and TRBJ2-7 provide the parts outside the CDR3, is SQTIHQWPATLVQPVGSPLSLECTVEGTSNPNLYWYRQAAGRGLQLLFYSVGIGQISSEVPQNLSASRPQDRQFILSSKKLLLSDSGFYLCAWSFAAAEQYFGPGTRLTVT.

Regarding this clonotype: A much bigger clone sits one base away, suggesting this may be a read error. This chain links TRBV3-1 with TRBJ2-5; the D gene could be TRBD1 or TRBD2 (6 bases each). The length of the CDR3 is 16 residues. The V and J ends lost 0 bases and 11 bases respectively, with 22 bases between them. Germline-derived CDR1 and CDR2 are LGHDT and YNNKEL (reference sequence). Written as DNA, the CDR3 is TGTGCCAGCAGCCAAGAGGTGTGGGTAGGGGGGAATGAGCAGTACTTC. This encodes CASSQEVWVGGNEQYF.

This clonotype was seen a handful of times. V gene TRBV24-1 combines with J gene TRBJ2-5; D tentatively fits TRBD1 or TRBD2 (5 bases each). The length of the CDR3 is 16 residues. Trimming cost V 1 base and J 3 bases, with 14 bases left between them. Germline V lookup: CDR1 KGHDR, CDR2 SFDVKD. CDR3 sequence: CATSDFTGRRKETQYF. The CDR3 region has the DNA TGTGCCACCAGTGATTTCACGGGACGGAGAAAAGAGACCCAGTACTTC.

V and J are TRBV30 and TRBJ2-7; 13 bases agree with TRBD2. The CDR3 sequence is 14 residues long. V lost 5 bases, J lost 5 bases, and 6 bases stayed unmatched. CDR1 and CDR2 from the germline V gene are GTSNPN and SVGIG (reference sequence). Here the CDR3 reads CAWRLAGGGDEQYF. The CDR3 DNA is TGTGCCTGGCGACTAGCGGGAGGTGGGGACGAGCAGTACTTC.

Concerning this clonotype itself: This likely stems from a read error, as it lies one base from a far larger clone. CDR3 coding DNA: TGTGCCAGCATTTCTTCCGGGACCGGGAATTACAATGAGAAGTTCTTC. This gives the protein CASISSGTGNYNEKFF. The chain uses TRBV12-3 or TRBV12-4 and TRBJ2-1; D may correspond to TRBD1 or TRBD2 (5 bases each). The CDR3 length is 16 residues.

This clonotype was found many times. This chain joins TRBV20-1 and TRBJ1-2, with D uncertain. Germline values: CDR1 DFQATT, CDR2 SNEGSKA (reference sequence). The CDR3 totals 11 residues. Trimming cost V 3 bases and J 6 bases, with 8 bases left between them. The CDR3 sequence: CSARRDDGYTF. The CDR3 DNA reads TGCAGTGCTAGGCGGGATGATGGCTACACCTTC.

This clonotype has a count of ten or more. V and J are TRBV24-1 and TRBJ2-3; weak D call: TRBD2 (6 bases). V lost 4 bases to trimming and J lost 3 bases, with 13 bases between them. The germline V gene has CDR1 KGHDR and CDR2 SFDVKD. This CDR3 is 15 amino acids long. CDR3 nucleotide sequence: TGTGCCACCAGTGACACCGGGACTGGAACAGATACGCAGTATTTT. As protein: CATSDTGTGTDTQYF.

The chain uses TRBV6-5 and TRBJ2-5; TRBD2 matches 9 bases. Germline lookup yields CDR1 MNHEY and CDR2 SVGAGI. Trimming removed 2 bases from V and 2 bases from J; junction bases left unmatched: 9. The CDR3 runs to 17 residues. This chain's CDR3 is CASSYPPGGRGQETQYF. DNA for the CDR3: TGTGCCAGCAGTTACCCCCCGGGCGGGAGGGGGCAAGAGACCCAGTACTTC.

This clonotype was observed a handful of times. V and J are TRBV20-1 and TRBJ2-3; TRBD2 matches at 13 bases. This CDR3 is built from 15 residues. CDR1 is DFQATT and CDR2 is SNEGSKA in the germline V gene (reference sequence). Germline trimming cut 3 bases from V and 3 bases from J; bases unmatched to any gene: 3. The CDR3 region is CSARGLAGYTDTQYF. DNA of the CDR3: TGCAGTGCTAGGGGACTAGCGGGATATACAGATACGCAGTATTTT.

This clonotype was recorded a few times. Here the CDR3 reads CASSFDHTEAFF. The DNA of the CDR3 is TGTGCCAGCAGCTTTGATCACACTGAAGCTTTCTTT. The chain combines TRBV5-4 with TRBJ1-1; D unresolved. Looked up from germline, CDR1 is SGHNT and CDR2 is YYREEE (reference sequence). The CDR3 is 12 residues long. The V gene lost 2 bases and the J gene lost 3 bases, with 5 bases spanning the gap.

This clonotype was found many times. The J gene is TRBJ1-2, the V gene TRBV7-9, with 7 bases that match TRBD1. V lost 4 bases to trimming and J lost 0 bases; unmatched junction nucleotides: 5. This CDR3 has 15 residues. The germline V gene has CDR1 SEHNR and CDR2 FQNEAQ (reference sequence). The CDR3 here is CASSSPGQPNYGYTF. Written as DNA, the CDR3 is TGTGCCAGCAGCTCGCCGGGACAGCCTAACTATGGCTACACCTTC. The complete variable domain, with remaining parts taken from reference TRBV7-9 and TRBJ1-2, reads DTGVSQNPRHKITKRGQNVTFRCDPISEHNRLYWYRQTLGQGPEFLTYFQNEAQLEKSRLLSDRFSAERPKGSFSTLEIQRTEQGDSAMYLCASSSPGQPNYGYTFGSGTRLTVV.

The V and J genes are TRBV7-9 and TRBJ2-5, with 7 bases fitting TRBD1. The CDR3 has 14 residues. The germline gives CDR1 SEHNR, CDR2 FQNEAQ (reference sequence). V shed 6 bases and J 2 bases; nucleotides not matched to a gene: 6. CDR3 sequence reads: CASRPGGPQETQYF. The DNA of the CDR3 is TGTGCCAGCAGGCCAGGGGGACCACAAGAGACCCAGTACTTC. Variable domain in full (rest from reference TRBV7-9 and TRBJ2-5): DTGVSQNPRHKITKRGQNVTFRCDPISEHNRLYWYRQTLGQGPEFLTYFQNEAQLEKSRLLSDRFSAERPKGSFSTLEIQRTEQGDSAMYLCASRPGGPQETQYFGPGTRLLVL.